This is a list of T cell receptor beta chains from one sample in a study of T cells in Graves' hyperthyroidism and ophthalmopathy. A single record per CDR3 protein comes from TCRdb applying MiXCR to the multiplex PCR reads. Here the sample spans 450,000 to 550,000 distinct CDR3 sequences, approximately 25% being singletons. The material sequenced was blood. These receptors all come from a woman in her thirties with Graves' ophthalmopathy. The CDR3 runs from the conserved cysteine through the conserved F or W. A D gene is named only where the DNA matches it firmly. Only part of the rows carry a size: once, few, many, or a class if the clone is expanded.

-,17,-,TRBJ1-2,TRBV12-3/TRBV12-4,TGTGCCAGCAGTTCCCTAGGCCCCCGACGGATTCATCATGGCTACACCTTC,CASSSLGPRRIHHGYTF
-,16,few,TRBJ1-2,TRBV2,TGTGCCAGCAGTGAATTCCCGGACCGCCGAGCCTATGGCTACACCTTC,CASSEFPDRRAYGYTF
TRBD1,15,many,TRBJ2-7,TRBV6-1,TGTGCCAGCAGTGAATGGGGTCAGGGGGCGGGGGAGCAGTACTTC,CASSEWGQGAGEQYF
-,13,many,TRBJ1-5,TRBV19,TGTGCCAGTCGTCGGTCAGGGCACCAGCCCCAGCATTTT,CASRRSGHQPQHF
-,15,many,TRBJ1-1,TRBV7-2,TGTGCCAGCAGCCGACAGAGCACCATGAACACTGAAGCTTTCTTT,CASSRQSTMNTEAFF
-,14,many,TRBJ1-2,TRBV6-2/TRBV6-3,TGTGCCAGCAGTTTCCCCGGGGCGGCCTATGGCTACACCTTC,CASSFPGAAYGYTF
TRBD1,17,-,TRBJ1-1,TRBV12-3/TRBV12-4,TGTGCCAGCAGCCCTCAGGGGGCAGGGGTCAAGAACACTGAAGCTTTCTTT,CASSPQGAGVKNTEAFF
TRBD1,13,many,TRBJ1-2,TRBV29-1,TGCAGCGTTGTGACAGGGGATAAGGATGGCTACACCTTC,CSVVTGDKDGYTF
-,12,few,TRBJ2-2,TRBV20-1,TGCAGTGCCAGAGGTGCCGGTGGGGAGCTGTTTTTT,CSARGAGGELFF
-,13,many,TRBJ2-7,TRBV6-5,TGTGCCAGCAGTTACTATTCCGGCTACGAGCAGTACTTC,CASSYYSGYEQYF
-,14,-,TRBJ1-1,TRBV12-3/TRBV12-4,TGTGCCAGCAGAGCGGACAGACTGAACACTGAAGCTTTCTTT,CASRADRLNTEAFF
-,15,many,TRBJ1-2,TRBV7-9,TGTGCCAGCAGCTTAAACTCCGTAGCTAACTATGGCTACACCTTC,CASSLNSVANYGYTF
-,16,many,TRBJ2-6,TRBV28,TGTGCCAGCACTTACAGGGCAAGCTCTGGGGCCAACGTCCTGACTTTC,CASTYRASSGANVLTF
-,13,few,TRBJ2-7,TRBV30,TGTGCCTGGAGTGCTGAATCCTCATACGAGCAGTACTTC,CAWSAESSYEQYF
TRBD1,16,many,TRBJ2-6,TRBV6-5,TGTGCCAGCAGTAGGGACAGGGGAGCTGGGGCCAACGTCCTGACTTTC,CASSRDRGAGANVLTF
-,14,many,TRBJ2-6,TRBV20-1,TGCAGTGCTATTGACAACACTGGGGCCAACGTCCTGACTTTC,CSAIDNTGANVLTF
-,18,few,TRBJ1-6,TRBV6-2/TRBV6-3,TGTGCCAGCAGTTACTCGACAGGCCGGAGCTCCTATAATTCACCCCTCCACTTT,CASSYSTGRSSYNSPLHF
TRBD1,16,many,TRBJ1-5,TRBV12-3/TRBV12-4,TGTGCCAGCAGCCCGGGGACAGGGGAATTCAATCAGCCCCAGCATTTT,CASSPGTGEFNQPQHF
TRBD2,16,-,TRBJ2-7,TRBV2,TGTGCCAGCAGGTGGAATCCCGGGACTATATCTACCGGGCAGTACTTC,CASRWNPGTISTGQYF
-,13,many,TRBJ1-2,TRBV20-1,TGCAGTGCTAGTCCGGCCGGTGACTATGGCTACACCTTC,CSASPAGDYGYTF
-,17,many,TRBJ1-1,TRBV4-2,TGTGCCAGCAGCCAAGATGTCGGTCCGCAGGGAAGGACTGAAGCTTTCTTT,CASSQDVGPQGRTEAFF
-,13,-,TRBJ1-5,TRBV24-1,TGTGCCACCGGAAGGGACAGCAATCAGCCCCAGCATTTT,CATGRDSNQPQHF
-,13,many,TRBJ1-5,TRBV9,TGTGCCAGCAGCGTAGGAGGTCTCCAGCCCCAGCATTTT,CASSVGGLQPQHF
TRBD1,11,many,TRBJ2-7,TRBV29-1,TGCAGCGCACAATCAGGGGGCGAGCAGTACTTC,CSAQSGGEQYF
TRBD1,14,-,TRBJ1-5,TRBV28,TGTGCCAGCAGTATACAGGGGTTAGGGCAGCCCCAGCATTTT,CASSIQGLGQPQHF
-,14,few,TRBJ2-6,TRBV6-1,TGTGCCAGCACCCGGGCACGGGGGGCCAACGTCCTGACTTTC,CASTRARGANVLTF
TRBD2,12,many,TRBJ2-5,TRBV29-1,TGCAGCGTTGACGCGGGAGGAGAGACCCAGTACTTC,CSVDAGGETQYF
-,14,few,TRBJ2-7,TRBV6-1,TGTGCCAGCAAAACCCTCCGGGGGAGCTACGAGCAGTACTTC,CASKTLRGSYEQYF
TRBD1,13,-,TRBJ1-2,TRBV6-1,TGTGCCAGCATCAAGGGACAGTACTATGGCTACACCTTC,CASIKGQYYGYTF
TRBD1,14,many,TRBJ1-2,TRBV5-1,TGCGCCAGCAGCGGCGGGACAGGGCTTCATGGCTACACCTTC,CASSGGTGLHGYTF
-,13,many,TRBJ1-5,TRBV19,TGTGCCAGTAGTTCGGACTTCTATCAGCCCCAGCATTTT,CASSSDFYQPQHF
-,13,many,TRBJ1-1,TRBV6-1,TGTGCCAGCAGCACAGCCATGAACACTGAAGCTTTCTTT,CASSTAMNTEAFF
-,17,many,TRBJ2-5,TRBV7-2,TGTGCCAGCAGCCCGATCTCCGGGCGGCGGAGACAAGAGACCCAGTACTTC,CASSPISGRRRQETQYF
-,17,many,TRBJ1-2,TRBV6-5,TGTGCCAGCAGTTACACCTCGGGGCAGGGTGTGGGGAATGGCTACACCTTC,CASSYTSGQGVGNGYTF
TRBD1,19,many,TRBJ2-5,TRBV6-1,TGTGCCAGCAGTGAAAACCTGAAACTGACAGGGGTGGCCCAAGAGACCCAGTACTTC,CASSENLKLTGVAQETQYF
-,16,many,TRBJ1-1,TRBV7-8,TGTGCCAGCAGCCCGGGGTTCGGTGGGTTGAACACTGAAGCTTTCTTT,CASSPGFGGLNTEAFF
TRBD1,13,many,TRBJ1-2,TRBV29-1,TGCAGCGTGCTGGACAGGGGGGCCTATGGCTACACCTTC,CSVLDRGAYGYTF
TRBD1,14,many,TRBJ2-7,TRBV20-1,TGCAGTGCTGGGGACAGGGGGGAGTCCTACGAGCAGTACTTC,CSAGDRGESYEQYF
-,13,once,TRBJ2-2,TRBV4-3,TGCGCCTACAGCCAAGAGTACACCGGGGAGCTGTTTTTT,CAYSQEYTGELFF
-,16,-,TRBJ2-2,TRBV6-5,TGTGCCAGCAGTTGGGGAGGGGGCGTGGGGACCGGGGAGCTGTTTTTT,CASSWGGGVGTGELFF
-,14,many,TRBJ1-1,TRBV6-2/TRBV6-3,TGTGCCAGCAGTTACTATACCGCGAACACTGAAGCTTTCTTT,CASSYYTANTEAFF
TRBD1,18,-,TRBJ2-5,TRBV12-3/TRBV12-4,TGTGCCAGCAGCACTAACCGGAACCGGGACAGCGTACAAGAGACCCAGTACTTC,CASSTNRNRDSVQETQYF
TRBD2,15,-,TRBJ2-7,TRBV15,TGTGCCACCAGCAGCCCGGGACTAGCGCTTTACGAGCAGTACTTC,CATSSPGLALYEQYF
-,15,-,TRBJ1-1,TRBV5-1,TGCGCCAGCAGCTTGGGTGGAGGGGTGAACACTGAAGCTTTCTTT,CASSLGGGVNTEAFF
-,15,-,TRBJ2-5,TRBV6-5,TGTGCCAGCAGTTACTTTTCGGTGCCCCAAGAGACCCAGTACTTC,CASSYFSVPQETQYF
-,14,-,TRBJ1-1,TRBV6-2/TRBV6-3,TGTGCCAGCAGTTACGAGGCCATGAGCACTGAAGCTTTCTTT,CASSYEAMSTEAFF
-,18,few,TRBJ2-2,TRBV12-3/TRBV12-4,TGTGCCAGCAGTTTACGTGCACTAGGACTCTCCAACACCGGGGAGCTGTTTTTT,CASSLRALGLSNTGELFF
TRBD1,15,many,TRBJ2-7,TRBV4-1,TGCGCCAGCAGCCAAAGGGACAGCTACTCCTACGAGCAGTACTTC,CASSQRDSYSYEQYF
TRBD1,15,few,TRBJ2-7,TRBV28,TGTGCCAGCAGACAACAGGGGGCAGAGAGCTACGAGCAGTACTTC,CASRQQGAESYEQYF
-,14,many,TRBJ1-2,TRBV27,TGTGCCAGCAGACCCAGGGTGGATAACTATGGCTACACCTTC,CASRPRVDNYGYTF
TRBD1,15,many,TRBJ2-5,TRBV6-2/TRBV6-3,TGTGCCAGCAGTATAACAGGGGGCGCTGGAAAGACCCAGTACTTC,CASSITGGAGKTQYF
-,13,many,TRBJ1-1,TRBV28,TGTGCCAGCAGTTTAAGGGGTTCCACTGAAGCTTTCTTT,CASSLRGSTEAFF
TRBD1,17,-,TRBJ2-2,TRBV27,TGTGCCAGCAGTGGTGACCCGAGGACAGGGTTCACCGGGGAGCTGTTTTTT,CASSGDPRTGFTGELFF
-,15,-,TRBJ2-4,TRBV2,TGTGCCAGCAGTGAAGCGACAGTAGCCAAAAACATTCAGTACTTC,CASSEATVAKNIQYF
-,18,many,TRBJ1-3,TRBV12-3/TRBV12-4,TGTGCCAGCAGTTTAGGCCGCGGGTCCACCTTGGGGGGAAACACCATATATTTT,CASSLGRGSTLGGNTIYF
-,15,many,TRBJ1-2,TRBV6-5,TGTGCCAGCAGTTCAGGCGGCAGGACTAACTATGGCTACACCTTC,CASSSGGRTNYGYTF
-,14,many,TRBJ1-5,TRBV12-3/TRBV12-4,TGTGCCAGCAGTTTATCGGCAGTTCAAGGGCCCCAGCATTTT,CASSLSAVQGPQHF